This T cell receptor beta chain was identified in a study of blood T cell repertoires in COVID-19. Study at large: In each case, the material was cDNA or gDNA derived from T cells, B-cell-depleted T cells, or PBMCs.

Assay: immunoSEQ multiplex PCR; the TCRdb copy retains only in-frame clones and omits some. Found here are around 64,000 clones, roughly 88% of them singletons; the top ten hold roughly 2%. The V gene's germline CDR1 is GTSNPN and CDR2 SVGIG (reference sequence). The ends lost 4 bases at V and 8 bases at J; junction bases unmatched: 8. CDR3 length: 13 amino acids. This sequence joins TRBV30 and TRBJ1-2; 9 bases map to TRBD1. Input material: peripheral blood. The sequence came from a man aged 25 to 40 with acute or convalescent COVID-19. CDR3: CAWTQGQGSGYTF. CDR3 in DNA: TGTGCCTGGACCCAAGGACAGGGGTCGGGCTACACCTTC.